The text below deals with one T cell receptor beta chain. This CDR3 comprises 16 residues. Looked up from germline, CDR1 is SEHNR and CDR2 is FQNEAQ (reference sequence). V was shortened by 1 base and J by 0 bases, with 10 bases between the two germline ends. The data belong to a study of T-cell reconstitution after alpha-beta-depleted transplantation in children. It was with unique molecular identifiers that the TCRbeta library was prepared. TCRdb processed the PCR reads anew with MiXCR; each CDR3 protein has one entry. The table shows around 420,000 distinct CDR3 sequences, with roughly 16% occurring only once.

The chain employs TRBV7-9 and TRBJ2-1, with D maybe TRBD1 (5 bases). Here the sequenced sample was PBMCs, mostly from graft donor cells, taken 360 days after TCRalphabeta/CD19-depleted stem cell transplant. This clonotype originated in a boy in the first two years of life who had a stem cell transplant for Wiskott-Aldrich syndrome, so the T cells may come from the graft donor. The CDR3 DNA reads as TGTGCCAGCAGCTTAGGGTACAGGATCTCCTACAATGAGCAGTTCTTC. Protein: CASSLGYRISYNEQFF.